Described below is a single T cell receptor beta chain sequence and its context. Its target is not known. Germline-derived CDR1 and CDR2 are LNHDA and SQIVND (reference sequence). This CDR3 spans 15 amino acids. Trimming pared 6 bases from V and 2 bases from J, leaving 17 bases between. Method: immunoSEQ multiplex PCR; TCRdb's copy keeps in-frame clones and lacks some. The data hold 100,000 to 120,000 clones, with about nine tenths observed a single time. The data are from a study of T cell responses to AZD1222 COVID-19 vaccine. Study results and caveats: Possibly, clonal diversity was underestimated; donors were largely white British and included more females. Without day 14 samples, only post-peak T cell repertoires were studied. Unmutated variant regions are reportedly targeted by nearly half of spike-specific TCRs. There were vaccine-associated CD4 TCRs across spike, dominant at 160-218 and 743-854.

This TCR derives from an adult in good health. The material sequenced was peripheral blood, taken on day 0 of AZD1222 vaccination. The genes are TRBV19 and TRBJ2-7; possibly TRBD1 for D (6 bases). The CDR3 DNA reads TGTGCCAGTAGGACGGCGACCCGGGACACCTACGAGCAGTACTTC. Its translation is CASRTATRDTYEQYF. Full variable domain (missing parts from reference TRBV19 and TRBJ2-7): DGGITQSPKYLFRKEGQNVTLSCEQNLNHDAMYWYRQDPGQGLRLIYYSQIVNDFQKGDIAEGYSVSREKKESFPLTVTSAQKNPTAFYLCASRTATRDTYEQYFGPGTRLTVT.